This TCR beta chain comes out of a study of PD-1 blockade in classical Hodgkin lymphoma. The wider study: Nivolumab 3 mg/kg was given intravenously every 2 weeks.

The CDR3 runs to 17 residues. V shed 4 bases, J shed 5 bases, and the junction held 14 bases outside the gene matches. Germline V gene data show CDR1 as MNHEY and CDR2 as SMNVEV (reference sequence). Here immunoSEQ multiplex PCR was the method, and the copy in TCRdb shows in-frame clones only, minus some. Found here are under 100,000 clones, around four fifths of them singletons; the top ten hold 12%. All patients relapsed after autologous stem cell transplantation, and brentuximab vedotin exposure varied. Best responses fell into complete response, partial response or progressive disease. Study outcomes and limitations: The study found complete responders had baseline diversity similar to newly diagnosed patients. Newly diagnosed patients were said to have less baseline TCR diversity than healthy donors did.

For this clone: Its specificity is not known.

This sequence originates from a human donor with classical Hodgkin lymphoma. V gene TRBV27 combines with J gene TRBJ1-2; 9 nucleotides match TRBD1. The sequencing here drew on peripheral blood mononuclear cells (PBMCs), taken at baseline. CDR3 DNA sequence: TGTGCCAGCAGTTCAACCCCGCCGGGACAGGGAGGTTATGGCTACACCTTC. Protein sequence: CASSSTPPGQGGYGYTF.